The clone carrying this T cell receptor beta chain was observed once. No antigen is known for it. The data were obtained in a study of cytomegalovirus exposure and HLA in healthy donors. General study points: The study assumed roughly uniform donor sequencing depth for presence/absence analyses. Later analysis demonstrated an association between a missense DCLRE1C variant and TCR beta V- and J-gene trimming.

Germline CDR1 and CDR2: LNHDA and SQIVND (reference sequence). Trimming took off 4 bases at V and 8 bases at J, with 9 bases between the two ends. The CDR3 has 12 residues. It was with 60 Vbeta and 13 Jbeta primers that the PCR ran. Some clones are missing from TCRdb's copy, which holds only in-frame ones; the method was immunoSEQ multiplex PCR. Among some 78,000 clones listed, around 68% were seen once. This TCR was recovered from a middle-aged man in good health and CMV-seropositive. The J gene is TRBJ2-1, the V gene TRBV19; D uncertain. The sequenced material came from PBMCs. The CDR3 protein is CASSSDTYEQFF. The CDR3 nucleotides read TGTGCCAGTAGTAGTGACACCTATGAGCAGTTCTTC.